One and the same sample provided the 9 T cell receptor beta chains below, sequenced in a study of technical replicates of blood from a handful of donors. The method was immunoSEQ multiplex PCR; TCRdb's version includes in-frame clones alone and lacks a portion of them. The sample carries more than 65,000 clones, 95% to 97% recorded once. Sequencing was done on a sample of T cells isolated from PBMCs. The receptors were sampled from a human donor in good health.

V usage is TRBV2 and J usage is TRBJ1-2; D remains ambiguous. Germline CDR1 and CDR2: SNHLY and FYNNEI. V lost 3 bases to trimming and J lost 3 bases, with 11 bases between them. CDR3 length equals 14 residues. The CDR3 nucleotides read TGTGCCAGCAGTGAGCCGGAGTCCCACTATGGCTACACCTTC. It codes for CASSEPESHYGYTF.

The CDR3 DNA sequence: TGTGCCAGTAGTATAGGTAGCGGGAGTCGCGACGAGCAGTACTTC. It is translated as CASSIGSGSRDEQYF. V gene TRBV19 combines with J gene TRBJ2-7; 9 positions match TRBD2. The CDR3 covers 15 residues. Germline V gene data show CDR1 as LNHDA and CDR2 as SQIVND (reference sequence). The trim removed 1 base at V and 5 bases at J, leaving 6 bases unmatched.

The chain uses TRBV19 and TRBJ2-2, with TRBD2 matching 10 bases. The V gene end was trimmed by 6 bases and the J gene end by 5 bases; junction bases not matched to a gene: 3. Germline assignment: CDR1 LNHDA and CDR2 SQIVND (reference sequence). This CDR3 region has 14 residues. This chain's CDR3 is CASRKREGTGELFF. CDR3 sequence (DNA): TGTGCCAGTAGGAAGCGGGAGGGGACCGGGGAGCTGTTTTTT. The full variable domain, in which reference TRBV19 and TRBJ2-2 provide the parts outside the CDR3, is DGGITQSPKYLFRKEGQNVTLSCEQNLNHDAMYWYRQDPGQGLRLIYYSQIVNDFQKGDIAEGYSVSREKKESFPLTVTSAQKNPTAFYLCASRKREGTGELFFGEGSRLTVL.

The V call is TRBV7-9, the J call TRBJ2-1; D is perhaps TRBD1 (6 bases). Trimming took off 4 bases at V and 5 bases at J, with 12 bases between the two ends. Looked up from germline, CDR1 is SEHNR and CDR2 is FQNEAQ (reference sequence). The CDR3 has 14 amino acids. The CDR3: CASSWDTRDNEQFF. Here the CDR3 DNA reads TGTGCCAGCAGCTGGGACACCAGAGACAATGAGCAGTTCTTC.

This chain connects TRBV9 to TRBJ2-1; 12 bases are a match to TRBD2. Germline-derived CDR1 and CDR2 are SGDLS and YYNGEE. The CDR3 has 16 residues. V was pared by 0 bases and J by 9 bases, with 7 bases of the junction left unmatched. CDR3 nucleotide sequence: TGTGCCAGCAGCGTAGGACTAGCGGGAGTCGATGGTGAGCAGTTCTTC. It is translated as CASSVGLAGVDGEQFF.

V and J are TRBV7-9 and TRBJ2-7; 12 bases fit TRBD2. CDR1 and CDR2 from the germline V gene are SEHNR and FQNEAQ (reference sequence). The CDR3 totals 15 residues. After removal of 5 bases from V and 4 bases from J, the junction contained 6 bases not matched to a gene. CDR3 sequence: CASSPPGTSGYEQYF. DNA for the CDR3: TGTGCCAGCAGCCCCCCCGGGACTAGCGGGTACGAGCAGTACTTC.

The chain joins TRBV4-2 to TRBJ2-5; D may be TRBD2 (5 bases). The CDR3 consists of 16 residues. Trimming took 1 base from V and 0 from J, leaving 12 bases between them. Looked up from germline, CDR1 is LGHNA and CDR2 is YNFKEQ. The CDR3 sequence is CASSQARGPYQETQYF. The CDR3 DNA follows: TGTGCCAGCAGCCAAGCGAGAGGGCCGTACCAAGAGACCCAGTACTTC.

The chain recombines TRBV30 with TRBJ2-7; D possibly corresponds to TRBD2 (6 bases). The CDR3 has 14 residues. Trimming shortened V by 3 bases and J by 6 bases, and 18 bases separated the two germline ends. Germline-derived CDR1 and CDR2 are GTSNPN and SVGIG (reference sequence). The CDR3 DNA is TGTGCCTGGAGGCCGCGGCTAGCGTACAGCGAGCAGTACTTC. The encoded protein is CAWRPRLAYSEQYF.

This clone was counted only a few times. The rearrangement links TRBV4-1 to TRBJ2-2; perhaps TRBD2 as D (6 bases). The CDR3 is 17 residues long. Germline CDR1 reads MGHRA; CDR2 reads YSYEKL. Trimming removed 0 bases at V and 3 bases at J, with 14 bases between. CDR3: CASSQDSGESYTGELFF. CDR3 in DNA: TGCGCCAGCAGCCAAGATTCGGGGGAAAGCTACACCGGGGAGCTGTTTTTT.